This T cell receptor beta chain appears in the sequencing data of a study of cytomegalovirus exposure and HLA in healthy donors. The overall study: The same platform was used for the 100 to 150 validation repertoires and the roughly 720 first-cohort repertoires, a later analysis reported. Study-level results: The study flagged 150 to 200 TCR beta chains as cytomegalovirus-associated. Specific recognition of CMV antigens was confirmed in vitro for three chains (all CMV-associated).

Comments on this clone: What it binds is unknown.

Data came from immunoSEQ multiplex PCR; TCRdb stores just in-frame clones and leaves some out. The repertoire has 95,000 to 120,000 clones, over 75% of them found once; the top ten carry 3%. Sequencing was performed on PBMCs. This clonotype was obtained from a woman aged 18-30 years in good health and CMV-seronegative.

In DNA, the CDR3 is TGTGCCAGCAGCCCCGCCGACCGGGATCGGAACGAGCAGTACTTC. Protein: CASSPADRDRNEQYF. The J gene is TRBJ2-7, the V gene TRBV13, with a possible D match to TRBD2 (5 bases). The ends were cut back, 5 bases at V and 5 bases at J, with 19 bases in the middle. The CDR3 runs to 15 residues. The germline V gene has CDR1 PRHDT and CDR2 FYEKMQ (reference sequence). Full variable domain (rest looked up from reference TRBV13 and TRBJ2-7): AAGVIQSPRHLIKEKRETATLKCYPIPRHDTVYWYQQGPGQDPQFLISFYEKMQSDKGSIPDRFSAQQFSDYHSELNMSSLELGDSALYFCASSPADRDRNEQYFGPGTRLTVT.